These T cell receptor beta chains were read from a single sample in a study of PD-1 blockade in mismatch repair-deficient tumors. Sequencing used immunoSEQ multiplex PCR; TCRdb keeps in-frame clones, though not all of them. The sample lists about 20,000 clones; almost 85% were seen once. The sequencing here drew on peripheral blood, taken 2 weeks after starting pembrolizumab. Receptors originate from an adult with mismatch repair-deficient cancer. CDR3s include the opening cysteine and the closing phenylalanine or tryptophan. The D gene is left open where the match is weak. Clone size is not always given. Where it is, it says once, few, many or a class for expanded clones.

>NA|TRBV5-6|TRBJ2-3|NA
CASSYRSTDTQYF
TGTGCCAGCAGCTACCGGAGCACAGATACGCAGTATTTT
>NA|TRBV2|TRBJ2-1|NA
CASTSPRQGMYNEQFF
TGTGCCAGCACATCTCCGCGGCAGGGTATGTACAATGAGCAGTTCTTC
>NA|TRBV2|TRBJ2-1|NA
CASSEERNNEQFF
TGTGCCAGCAGTGAAGAGAGGAACAATGAGCAGTTCTTC
>NA|TRBV18|TRBJ2-5|TRBD2
CASSGRKLAGGPRETQYF
TGTGCCAGCTCAGGGCGGAAATTAGCGGGAGGGCCTAGGGAGACCCAGTACTTC
>NA|TRBV27|TRBJ2-6|TRBD1
CASPRDRISGANVLTF
TGTGCCAGTCCCCGGGACAGGATCTCTGGGGCCAACGTCCTGACTTTC
>NA|TRBV15|TRBJ2-3|NA
CATSRAPDTQYF
TGTGCCACCAGCAGAGCCCCAGATACGCAGTATTTT
>once|TRBV7-2|TRBJ2-7|TRBD1
CASSPTAGGYEQYF
TGTGCCAGCAGCCCAACCGCAGGGGGCTACGAGCAGTACTTC
>NA|TRBV28|TRBJ2-6|TRBD2
CASSLIGVGGRSSGANVLTF
TGTGCCAGCAGTTTAATTGGAGTCGGCGGGAGGTCCTCTGGGGCCAACGTCCTGACTTTC
>NA|TRBV6-5|TRBJ2-5|NA
CASSYSAVGGTQYF
TGTGCCAGCAGTTACTCGGCCGTGGGGGGGACCCAGTACTTC
>NA|TRBV7-9|TRBJ2-3|NA
CASSPYLGLPISTDTQYF
TGTGCCAGCAGCCCCTACTTGGGCCTTCCTATTAGCACAGATACGCAGTATTTT
>NA|TRBV30|TRBJ2-7|NA
CAWSRGHYEQYF
TGTGCCTGGAGTCGCGGACACTACGAGCAGTACTTC
>NA|TRBV6-5|TRBJ1-1|NA
CASSYKESTEAFF
TGTGCCAGCAGTTACAAGGAAAGCACTGAAGCTTTCTTT
>once|TRBV6-1|TRBJ1-1|TRBD1
CASSSLDRGKGEAFF
TGTGCCAGCAGTTCACTGGACAGGGGTAAGGGTGAAGCTTTCTTT
>NA|TRBV5-1|TRBJ2-7|TRBD2
CASSLMGTSGSYEQYF
TGCGCCAGCAGCTTAATGGGGACTAGCGGCTCCTACGAGCAGTACTTC
>NA|TRBV7-9|TRBJ2-2|NA
CASSLALRTGTGELFF
TGTGCCAGCAGCTTAGCGCTTAGAACGGGCACCGGGGAGCTGTTTTTT
>once|TRBV4-1|TRBJ2-7|TRBD1
CASSHPGQSYEQYF
TGCGCCAGCAGCCACCCGGGACAGAGCTACGAGCAGTACTTC
>NA|TRBV19|TRBJ2-7|NA
CASSQIIGSYEQYF
TGTGCCAGTTCACAGATTATTGGGTCCTACGAGCAGTACTTC
>NA|TRBV18|TRBJ2-3|TRBD2
CASSETSGGTDTQYF
TGTGCCAGCTCAGAGACTAGCGGGGGCACAGATACGCAGTATTTT
>medium-sized|TRBV9|TRBJ2-2|NA
CASSQAGELFF
TGTGCCAGTAGCCAGGCCGGGGAGCTGTTTTTT
>NA|TRBV7-8|TRBJ2-7|NA
CASSLGETYEQYF
TGTGCCAGCAGCCTTGGAGAAACCTACGAGCAGTACTTC
>NA|TRBV19|TRBJ2-6|NA
CASRRGHSGANVLTF
TGTGCCAGTAGGCGGGGACACTCTGGGGCCAACGTCCTGACTTTC
>NA|TRBV28|TRBJ2-7|NA
CASSLHGLIYF
TGTGCCAGCAGTTTACACGGACTTATATACTTC
>NA|TRBV19|TRBJ2-1|NA
CASSIGYGKRSYNEQFF
TGTGCCAGTAGTATAGGGTATGGGAAGAGGTCCTACAATGAGCAGTTCTTC
>NA|TRBV19|TRBJ2-7|TRBD1
CASSMGQGGYEQYF
TGTGCCAGTAGTATGGGACAGGGAGGCTACGAGCAGTACTTC
>NA|TRBV6-1|TRBJ2-7|NA
CASSEGVAYEQYF
TGTGCCAGCAGTGAGGGGGTGGCCTACGAGCAGTACTTC
>once|TRBV11-2|TRBJ2-7|TRBD2
CASSPSLGAGGPIPYEQYF
TGTGCCAGCAGCCCAAGTCTGGGAGCGGGAGGGCCTATCCCCTACGAGCAGTACTTC
>NA|TRBV11-3|TRBJ2-7|NA
CASSLGGEKKGLWHF
TGTGCCAGCAGCTTAGGAGGGGAGAAGAAGGGTCTATGGCACTTC
>few|TRBV19|TRBJ2-7|TRBD1
CASRPTGLGYEQYF
TGTGCCAGTAGGCCGACAGGGCTGGGCTACGAGCAGTACTTC